What follows are 28 T cell receptor beta chains derived from one specimen sequenced in a study of blood T cells in healthy people across ages. Sample-barcoded 5' priming and a J-beta primer mix drove a second PCR of 7 to 11 cycles. TCRdb reprocessed the 5' RACE reads via MiXCR and lists one record per CDR3 protein. Of roughly 1,700,000 distinct CDR3 sequences in the sample, over 25% are singletons; the top ten hold 7% to 9%. Sequencing input: blood. These TCRs come from a woman in her 30s in good health.

The genes are TRBV2 and TRBJ2-5; no reliable D call. Germline-derived CDR1 and CDR2 are SNHLY and FYNNEI. This CDR3 is 12 amino acids long. V lost 2 bases and J 5 bases, leaving 6 bases between the germline ends. In DNA, the CDR3 is TGTGCCAGCAGTGAAAGATCGGAGACCCAGTACTTC. Translation gives CASSERSETQYF.

This clonotype was recorded a few times. The chain employs TRBV28 and TRBJ1-2; D ambiguous. Germline V gene data show CDR1 as MDHEN and CDR2 as SYDVKM. The V end was cut by 5 bases, the J end by 5 bases, with 18 bases between. CDR3 length: 15 residues. CDR3 in amino acids: CASSPSNRHFYGYTF. The CDR3, as DNA: TGTGCCAGCAGTCCCAGCAACCGGCACTTTTATGGCTACACCTTC.

This clonotype was picked up a small number of times. V usage is TRBV5-1 and J usage is TRBJ1-1; D possibly corresponds to TRBD1 (6 bases). The CDR3 totals 14 residues. V lost 4 bases and J 4 bases, leaving 14 bases between the germline ends. Germline-derived CDR1 and CDR2 are SGHRS and YFSETQ. CDR3 DNA sequence: TGCGCCAGCAGCAGGGGGGACGGTGGCACTGAAGCTTTCTTT. It specifies CASSRGDGGTEAFF.

CDR3 bases: TGTGCCAGCGGGAGATATTCCACAGATACGCAGTATTTT. Translated, it gives CASGRYSTDTQYF. This chain joins TRBV25-1 and TRBJ2-3; the D gene is possibly TRBD2 (5 bases). The germline V gene encodes CDR1 MGHDK and CDR2 SYGVNS. CDR3 size: 13 residues. V was pared by 8 bases and J by 2 bases, with 11 bases between.

The genes are TRBV25-1 and TRBJ1-1; D gene ambiguous. Germline CDR1 reads MGHDK; CDR2 reads SYGVNS. Trimming shortened V by 8 bases and J by 6 bases, and 16 bases separated the two germline ends. The CDR3 consists of 13 residues. In DNA, the CDR3 is TGTGCCAGCCAACCCTCAGCGTCCTCTGAAGCTTTCTTT. Its translation: CASQPSASSEAFF.

This clonotype was detected a few times. The chain employs TRBV6-6 and TRBJ2-1, with 9 positions matching TRBD2. The J segment lost 5 bases and the V segment lost 11 bases, leaving 7 bases of the junction unmatched. The CDR3 sequence is 13 residues long. The germline V gene encodes CDR1 MNHNY and CDR2 SVGAGI (reference sequence). CDR3 amino acids: CAVLAGSDNEQFF. The CDR3 nucleotides are TGTGCCGTCCTAGCGGGATCTGACAATGAGCAGTTCTTC.

This clonotype was seen ten or more times. The rearrangement joins TRBV5-1 to TRBJ2-7; D perhaps matches TRBD1 (6 bases). The germline V and J ends were trimmed by 0 bases and 2 bases, with 9 bases remaining between them. Germline V CDR1 and CDR2: SGHRS, YFSETQ. The CDR3 spans 14 residues. DNA for the CDR3: TGCGCCAGCAGCTTGGGGACAGTACCCTACGAGCAGTACTTC. Protein product: CASSLGTVPYEQYF. The variable domain in full, with the rest retrieved from reference TRBV5-1 and TRBJ2-7, is KAGVTQTPRYLIKTRGQQVTLSCSPISGHRSVSWYQQTPGQGLQFLFEYFSETQRNKGNFPGRFSGRQFSNSRSEMNVSTLELGDSALYLCASSLGTVPYEQYFGPGTRLTVT.

J is TRBJ2-1 and V is TRBV9, with TRBD1 matching over 7 bases. CDR1 and CDR2 from the germline V gene are SGDLS and YYNGEE. V was clipped by 4 bases and J by 4 bases; unmatched bases: 11. The CDR3 spans 16 residues. The CDR3: CASSTRGTALYNEQFF. In DNA form, the CDR3 reads TGTGCCAGCAGCACCCGAGGGACAGCCCTTTACAATGAGCAGTTCTTC.

This clonotype was observed a handful of times. This sequence joins TRBV6-5 and TRBJ2-1; 9 bases are a match to TRBD2. The CDR3 has 14 amino acids. Per germline, CDR1 MNHEY and CDR2 SVGAGI. V lost 4 bases, J lost 9 bases, and 7 bases stayed unmatched. CDR3 sequence reads: CASSLAGELGEQFF. The CDR3, as DNA: TGTGCCAGCAGTTTAGCGGGAGAATTGGGTGAGCAGTTCTTC.

V gene TRBV21-1 combines with J gene TRBJ2-7; no check of the table's D call, TRBD2, against the DNA was made. TRBV21-1 represents a pseudogene. This CDR3 has 14 amino acids. Written as DNA, the CDR3 is TGTGCCAGCAGCAAAGCCTCGGGAGGGGACGAGCAGTACTTC. Its protein product is CASSKASGGDEQYF.

This rearrangement joins TRBV6-6 to TRBJ1-2; D is unclear. The V and J ends lost 5 bases and 7 bases respectively, with 5 bases between them. Germline values: CDR1 MNHNY, CDR2 SVGAGI (reference sequence). CDR3 length: 10 residues. The DNA for the CDR3 is TGTGCCAGCAGTAACGGTGGCTACACCTTC. The encoded protein is CASSNGGYTF.

This clonotype was counted many times. This sequence joins TRBV4-3 and TRBJ2-7; D perhaps matches TRBD2 (5 bases). CDR1 is LGHNA, CDR2 YSLEER, per germline. V lost 0 bases, J lost 0 bases, and 12 bases lay in between. The CDR3 extends over 16 amino acids. The DNA for the CDR3 is TGCGCCAGCAGCCAAGATTCGGCTAGCCCCTCCTACGAGCAGTACTTC. This encodes CASSQDSASPSYEQYF.

In regard to this clonotype: This may stem from a read error, because a much larger clone lies one nucleotide away. V and J are TRBV5-5 and TRBJ2-7, with D possibly called TRBD1 or TRBD2 (6 bases each). The assigned J gene may be wrong: the sequence end matches TRBJ2-5 better. The CDR3 contains 13 residues. Germline V CDR1 and CDR2: SGHKS, YYEKEE (reference sequence). As DNA, the CDR3 is TGTGCCAACAGCGGACCGGGGGCGGAGACCCAGTACTTC. Translated, it gives CANSGPGAETQYF.

Comments on this clonotype: A much larger clone is a single base away; this may be a read error. This chain links TRBV12-3 or TRBV12-4 with TRBJ2-7; tentative D call: TRBD2 (5 bases). The CDR3 spans 16 residues. V lost 5 bases to trimming and J lost 4 bases, with 21 bases between them. In DNA, the CDR3 is TGTGCCAGCAGTCAGCCGGCAGGACTCGACGGTTACGAGCAGTACTTC. Amino acid sequence: CASSQPAGLDGYEQYF.

The sample holds many counts of this clonotype. The rearrangement uses TRBV24-1 and TRBJ2-1; 9 bases are a match to TRBD1. The CDR3 length is 16 residues. Trimming removed 7 bases from V and 0 bases from J; junction bases left unmatched: 6. Germline V gives CDR1 KGHDR, CDR2 SFDVKD. This CDR3 is CATRTGGDSSYNEQFF. The CDR3, as DNA: TGTGCCACCAGGACAGGGGGTGACAGCTCCTACAATGAGCAGTTCTTC.

The chain links TRBV30 to TRBJ2-1; 9 nucleotides agree with TRBD2. The CDR3 covers 15 residues. V was clipped by 2 bases and J by 4 bases; unmatched bases: 6. Germline V gene data show CDR1 as GTSNPN and CDR2 as SVGIG (reference sequence). The CDR3 bases are TGTGCCTGGAGTTGGGGGCGGGGGGGATACAATGAGCAGTTCTTC. It yields the protein CAWSWGRGGYNEQFF.

This clonotype was recorded a few times. The chain joins TRBV5-1 to TRBJ1-6, with a weak D call TRBD1 (6 bases). This CDR3 is 17 amino acids long. Germline V gives CDR1 SGHRS, CDR2 YFSETQ. V was shortened by 0 bases and J by 6 bases, with 16 bases between the two germline ends. CDR3 nucleotides: TGCGCCAGCAGCTTGGCTCTCAGGGGAACCCTTAATTCACCCCTCCACTTT. It translates to CASSLALRGTLNSPLHF.

A few counts support this clonotype. The rearrangement links TRBV2 to TRBJ2-7; TRBD2 matches at 9 bases. CDR1 is SNHLY, CDR2 FYNNEI, per germline. V trimming: 2 bases; J trimming: 4 bases; junction bases outside the gene matches: 12. CDR3 length: 17 residues. The CDR3 loop is CASSESVVAGAGYEQYF. The DNA for the CDR3 is TGTGCCAGCAGTGAAAGTGTGGTAGCGGGAGCGGGGTACGAGCAGTACTTC.

Concerning this clonotype: A much larger clone lies one base from this, so it may be a read error. This sequence joins TRBV5-1 and TRBJ2-1; TRBD2 matches 10 bases. Germline V lookup: CDR1 SGHRS, CDR2 YFSETQ. The CDR3 spans 15 residues. The CDR3: CTSSDPSGGYNEQFF. CDR3 in DNA: TGCACCAGCAGCGATCCTAGCGGGGGATACAATGAGCAGTTCTTC.

This clonotype has more than one count but fewer than ten. The rearrangement joins TRBV11-2 to TRBJ2-1, with TRBD2 identical over 7 bases. This CDR3 region has 15 residues. V dropped 6 bases and J dropped 5; count of bases not matched to a gene: 10. Germline-derived CDR1 and CDR2 are SGHAT and FQNNGV. The CDR3 nucleotides read TGTGCCAGCAGACTTCTAGCGGTAAGGAACAATGAGCAGTTCTTC. It specifies CASRLLAVRNNEQFF.

V usage is TRBV7-9 and J usage is TRBJ1-6, with D unresolved. The length of the CDR3 is 13 residues. Trimming left V 8 bases short and J 8 bases short, with 13 bases between. Per the germline V gene, CDR1 is SEHNR and CDR2 is FQNEAQ (reference sequence). CDR3 sequence reads: CASRVGSDSPLHF. DNA of the CDR3: TGTGCCAGCCGGGTCGGCAGCGATTCACCCCTCCACTTT.

The V call is TRBV4-3, the J call TRBJ2-7; D unclear. Looked up from germline, CDR1 is LGHNA and CDR2 is YSLEER. Between the trimmed V and J ends, which lost 0 bases and 2 bases, there was a span of 11 bases. This CDR3 is built from 15 residues. The CDR3 sequence: CASSQDTSAAYEQYF. CDR3 DNA sequence: TGCGCCAGCAGCCAAGACACCAGTGCCGCCTACGAGCAGTACTTC.

This clonotype was observed a few times. The J gene is TRBJ2-4, the V gene TRBV30; 10 nucleotides match TRBD2. This CDR3 spans 14 amino acids. The germline V gene encodes CDR1 GTSNPN and CDR2 SVGIG (reference sequence). V shed 2 bases and J 13 bases; nucleotides not matched to a gene: 11. The CDR3 loop is CAWSSSSGGWEQYF. In DNA, the CDR3 is TGTGCCTGGAGTTCTTCTAGCGGGGGTTGGGAGCAGTACTTC.

The chain recombines TRBV15 with TRBJ2-3, with 12 bases matching TRBD2. The CDR3 sequence is 16 residues long. CDR1 and CDR2 from the germline V gene are LNHNV and YYDKDF (reference sequence). The junction had 3 bases not matched to a gene; V was cut back by 3 bases and J by 2 bases. This chain's CDR3 is CATSRGLAGSTDTQYF. The DNA for the CDR3 is TGTGCCACCAGCAGGGGACTAGCGGGTTCCACAGATACGCAGTATTTT.

The chain joins TRBV6-5 to TRBJ2-1, with TRBD2 identical over 8 bases. CDR1 MNHEY and CDR2 SVGAGI come from the germline V gene. This CDR3 has 17 amino acids. The ends lost 0 bases at V and 9 bases at J; junction bases unmatched: 13. CDR3 sequence (DNA): TGTGCCAGCAGTTACTCTGCCCGCGGGGGGTCGGGCAGTGAGCAGTTCTTC. Its protein is CASSYSARGGSGSEQFF.

For this clonotype: One end of the junction is discordant with germline, which a read error may explain. V usage is TRBV28 and J usage is TRBJ2-5; D could derive from TRBD1 or TRBD2 (5 bases each). This CDR3 comprises 15 residues. From germline, CDR1 is MDHEN and CDR2 SYDVKM. This chain's CDR3 is CACSSPRGSRETQYF. The CDR3 nucleotides are TGTGCCTGCAGTTCTCCTCGGGGCTCCAGGGAGACCCAGTACTTC.

The chain combines TRBV13 with TRBJ2-1, with 7 bases identical to TRBD2. The CDR3 totals 15 residues. With V trimmed by 1 base and J by 6 bases, 6 bases remained unmatched. Germline V gene lookup returns CDR1 PRHDT and CDR2 FYEKMQ (reference sequence). CDR3 coding DNA: TGTGCCAGCAGCTTAGAAGGGAGGGCGCCCAATGAGCAGTTCTTC. Translated: CASSLEGRAPNEQFF. The entire variable domain, with the rest obtained from reference TRBV13 and TRBJ2-1, is as follows: AAGVIQSPRHLIKEKRETATLKCYPIPRHDTVYWYQQGPGQDPQFLISFYEKMQSDKGSIPDRFSAQQFSDYHSELNMSSLELGDSALYFCASSLEGRAPNEQFFGPGTRLTVL.

V is TRBV12-5 and J is TRBJ1-1; D not resolved. The germline gives CDR1 LGHNT, CDR2 FRNRAP. There are 14 residues in the CDR3. Trimming left V 3 bases short and J 0 bases short, with 8 bases between. CDR3 nucleotide sequence: TGTGCTAGTGGTTTTAATCTGGTGAACACTGAAGCTTTCTTT. It encodes CASGFNLVNTEAFF.